This entry describes one TCR beta chain. The antigen is not known. The sample comes from a study of T-cell memory formation after mild COVID-19. At the level of the study: TCR clustering was largely donor specific. Broader study findings: Contracting CD8+ clones were enriched in EMRA, CD4+ mainly in CM and EM. Cross-reactive memory seemingly joined, as some responding clones were found in pre-infection memory.

TCRdb passed the 5' RACE reads through MiXCR, listing each CDR3 protein once. This sample has fewer than 650,000 distinct CDR3 sequences, with roughly 17% found just once. The CDR3 runs 16 residues. Trimming at V came to 1 base and at J to 4 bases, leaving 6 bases not matched to a gene. Germline lookup yields CDR1 MGHRA and CDR2 YSYEKL. The rearrangement uses TRBV4-1 and TRBJ2-1; 8 bases are a match to TRBD2. This TCR derives from an adult woman who had mild COVID-19 (a few samples of this study predate the infection). Cell type and time point are not known. Material: PBMCs or a T cell subset sorted from them (not recorded which). The CDR3 spells CASSQAPAGEYNEQFF. In DNA, the CDR3 is TGCGCCAGCAGCCAAGCCCCAGCGGGGGAGTACAATGAGCAGTTCTTC.